Below are 31 T cell receptor beta chains sequenced from a single sample in a study of CD8 T cells in ankylosing spondylitis. TCRdb used MiXCR to reprocess the 5' RACE reads, holding one entry per CDR3 protein. The sample consists of a few hundred thousand distinct CDR3 sequences, 20% of them appearing once. The source material was blood, either unsorted or a sorted T cell fraction (not recorded which). The receptors were sampled from a male donor with ankylosing spondylitis or in good health (not recorded which).

This CDR3 reads CASSLGAGAALDTQYF. CDR3 sequence (DNA): TGCGCCAGCAGCTTGGGAGCGGGAGCGGCTCTAGATACGCAGTATTTT. The V call is TRBV5-1, the J call TRBJ2-3; TRBD2 aligns across 8 bases. V trimming: 0 bases; J trimming: 5 bases; junction bases outside the gene matches: 8. The CDR3 is 16 amino acids. CDR1 and CDR2 (germline): SGHRS, YFSETQ.

This clonotype was seen a few times. The chain couples TRBV20-1 to TRBJ2-2, with 7 bases lining up with TRBD2. J was trimmed by 0 bases and V by 6 bases; bases with no gene match: 10. This CDR3 spans 16 amino acids. CDR1 and CDR2 from the germline V gene are DFQATT and SNEGSKA (reference sequence). The CDR3 DNA sequence: TGCAGTGCAAGGGCTAGCGGCAACGCGAACACCGGGGAGCTGTTTTTT. It yields the protein CSARASGNANTGELFF.

This clonotype was counted a single time. The gene calls are TRBV7-9 and TRBJ1-5; 12 bases map to TRBD1. The V gene end was trimmed by 5 bases and the J gene end by 6 bases; junction bases not matched to a gene: 8. CDR3 length equals 16 residues. The germline V gene has CDR1 SEHNR and CDR2 FQNEAQ (reference sequence). In DNA, the CDR3 is TGTGCCAGCAGCCTGGGACAGGGGGCAATTTCTCAGCCCCAGCATTTT. Translation gives CASSLGQGAISQPQHF.

This clonotype was detected many times. The chain recombines TRBV5-1 with TRBJ1-1; a possible D gene is TRBD1 (5 bases). The germline V gene has CDR1 SGHRS and CDR2 YFSETQ. The length of the CDR3 is 14 residues. V shed 4 bases and J shed 0 bases, with 10 bases lying between them. The CDR3 sequence is CASSTGSMNTEAFF. CDR3 DNA sequence: TGCGCCAGCAGCACAGGTTCCATGAACACTGAAGCTTTCTTT.

The chain uses TRBV7-6 and TRBJ2-3, with D possibly being TRBD2 (6 bases). Trimming left V 5 bases short and J 6 bases short, with 15 bases between. CDR1 and CDR2 from the germline V gene are SGHVS and FNYEAQ. The CDR3 extends over 14 amino acids. The CDR3 protein is CASSRTQAGDTQYF. The CDR3 DNA sequence: TGTGCCAGCAGCCGGACCCAGGCGGGGGATACGCAGTATTTT.

The V call is TRBV28, the J call TRBJ2-7; TRBD1 aligns across 7 bases. The CDR3 totals 14 residues. Per germline, CDR1 MDHEN and CDR2 SYDVKM. Unmatched junction bases numbered 8, after V lost 6 bases and J lost 3 bases. In DNA form, the CDR3 reads TGTGCCAGCAGGGGACGGACAGGAAACTACGAGCAGTACGTC. This translates into CASRGRTGNYEQYV.

This clonotype appeared many times. J is TRBJ2-1 and V is TRBV20-1; D gene uncertain. CDR1 and CDR2 (germline): DFQATT, SNEGSKA (reference sequence). V was shortened by 0 bases and J by 4 bases, with 10 bases between the two germline ends. The CDR3 covers 14 residues. CDR3 in amino acids: CSARDPAWYNEQFF. The CDR3 coding sequence is TGCAGTGCTAGAGATCCCGCATGGTACAATGAGCAGTTCTTC.

In this sample, this clonotype turned up a few times. The chain employs TRBV25-1 and TRBJ1-2; the match to TRBD1 covers 9 bases. The V gene end was trimmed by 2 bases and the J gene end by 4 bases; junction bases not matched to a gene: 2. Germline V CDR1 and CDR2: MGHDK, SYGVNS. This CDR3 spans 14 amino acids. The CDR3 loop reads CASSETGGAYGYTF. CDR3 in DNA: TGTGCCAGCAGTGAAACAGGGGGCGCCTATGGCTACACCTTC.

A note on this clonotype: One end of the junction does not line up with germline, which may come from a read error. Written as DNA, the CDR3 is TGTACCACCAGCAGACGGGGGGCGGAGACAGATACGCAGTATTTT. Protein: CTTSRRGAETDTQYF. The chain recombines TRBV15 with TRBJ2-3; D is perhaps TRBD2 (7 bases). The CDR3 contains 15 residues. Germline lookup yields CDR1 LNHNV and CDR2 YYDKDF (reference sequence).

In this sample, this clonotype turned up a few times. The chain is built from TRBV7-6 and TRBJ2-1; TRBD2 is a possible D gene (5 bases). The CDR3 consists of 18 residues. Germline V gene sequence: CDR1 SGHVS, CDR2 FNYEAQ. Trimming took off 1 base at V and 5 bases at J, with 21 bases between the two ends. CDR3 DNA sequence: TGTGCCAGCAGCTTAGATAGCGTTGTAGTGACCTTTGACAATGAGCAGTTCTTC. Translating it yields CASSLDSVVVTFDNEQFF. The variable domain in full, completed from reference TRBV7-6 and TRBJ2-1, reads GAGVSQSPRYKVTKRGQDVALRCDPISGHVSLYWYRQALGQGPEFLTYFNYEAQQDKSGLPNDRFSAERPEGSISTLTIQRTEQRDSAMYRCASSLDSVVVTFDNEQFFGPGTRLTVL.

The CDR3 nucleotides are TGTGCCAGCAGTTTATCGGGATGGACTAGCGGGGGGGTAATTGAGACCCAGTACTTC. It codes for CASSLSGWTSGGVIETQYF. V gene TRBV28 combines with J gene TRBJ2-5; TRBD2 matches 15 bases. The CDR3 contains 19 residues. Germline-derived CDR1 and CDR2 are MDHEN and SYDVKM. The ends lost 1 base at V and 5 bases at J; junction bases unmatched: 11.

The sample holds a few counts of this clonotype. Compared with germline, one end of the junction differs, possibly owing to a read error. The chain joins TRBV20-1 to TRBJ2-1, with unresolved D. This CDR3 spans 12 amino acids. CDR1 DFQATT and CDR2 SNEGSKA come from the germline V gene (reference sequence). This CDR3 is CSHYRSYDEQFF. The CDR3, as DNA: TGCAGCCACTACCGCTCCTACGATGAGCAGTTCTTC.

This clonotype was seen a few times. This chain connects TRBV15 to TRBJ2-5; unclear D gene. This CDR3 is built from 14 residues. Germline-derived CDR1 and CDR2 are LNHNV and YYDKDF (reference sequence). Deletions cut 1 base from V and 1 base from J, with 7 bases between. The CDR3 region is CATSRVGIQETQYF. In DNA, the CDR3 is TGTGCCACCAGCAGAGTGGGTATCCAAGAGACCCAGTACTTC.

This clonotype was seen a handful of times. This chain connects TRBV7-3 to TRBJ1-1; D might be TRBD1 (5 bases). Germline lookup yields CDR1 SGHTA and CDR2 FQGTGA. Trimming shortened V by 4 bases and J by 8 bases, and 11 bases separated the two germline ends. The CDR3 runs to 12 residues. The CDR3: CASSSPDIEAFF. The CDR3 coding sequence is TGTGCCAGCAGCTCCCCGGACATAGAAGCTTTCTTT. The variable domain in full, completed from reference TRBV7-3 and TRBJ1-1, reads GAGVSQTPSNKVTEKGKYVELRCDPISGHTALYWYRQSLGQGPEFLIYFQGTGAADDSGLPNDRFFAVRPEGSVSTLKIQRTERGDSAVYLCASSSPDIEAFFGQGTRLTVV.

This clonotype has a count of ten or more. The chain links TRBV7-3 to TRBJ2-1, with D tentatively TRBD1 (6 bases). The CDR3 has 13 residues. Per the germline V gene, CDR1 is SGHTA and CDR2 is FQGTGA. Trimming took 2 bases from V and 9 from J, leaving 11 bases between them. CDR3 coding DNA: TGTGCCAGCAGCTTACAGGGGTTGGGTGAGCAGTTCTTC. Translated: CASSLQGLGEQFF.

This clonotype was recorded at least ten times. The rearrangement uses TRBV5-5 and TRBJ1-3; no firm D call. Germline V gives CDR1 SGHKS, CDR2 YYEKEE (reference sequence). The CDR3 has 16 residues. V was clipped by 0 bases and J by 2 bases, with 12 bases between them. CDR3 region: CASSLVPQYPGNTIYF. CDR3 nucleotides: TGTGCCAGCAGCTTGGTGCCGCAGTACCCTGGAAACACCATATATTTT.

V and J are TRBV11-2 and TRBJ2-7, with D perhaps TRBD1 (6 bases). Germline V gives CDR1 SGHAT, CDR2 FQNNGV. This CDR3 comprises 13 residues. Trimming pared 5 bases from V and 1 base from J, leaving 9 bases between. The CDR3, as DNA: TGTGCCAGCAGCGTACAGGGATCCTACGAGCAGTACGTC. Translating gives CASSVQGSYEQYV.

This chain joins TRBV10-2 and TRBJ2-3; D gene uncertain. V lost 0 bases and J lost 4, with 17 bases in between. From germline, CDR1 is WSHSY and CDR2 SAAADI. The CDR3 runs 17 residues. CDR3 sequence (DNA): TGCGCCAGCAGTGAGTCGCTGGCCTCTATTTCCCCAGATACGCAGTATTTT. This sequence encodes CASSESLASISPDTQYF.

This clonotype appeared a few times. The V call is TRBV6-1, the J call TRBJ2-3, with TRBD2 matching 8 bases. This CDR3 is 12 amino acids long. In germline, CDR1 is MNHNS, CDR2 SASEGT. V shed 7 bases and J 8 bases; nucleotides not matched to a gene: 5. The CDR3 is CASTGGTSTQYF. The CDR3, as DNA: TGTGCCAGCACGGGGGGGACTTCTACGCAGTATTTT.

The gene calls are TRBV5-4 and TRBJ2-1, with 7 bases aligning to TRBD2. The length of the CDR3 is 13 residues. J gave up 5 bases and V 6 bases, and 5 bases lay outside the gene matches. Germline CDR1 SGHNT, CDR2 YYREEE (reference sequence). The DNA for the CDR3 is TGTGCCAGCATGAGACTAGCCGACAATGAGCAGTTCTTC. Its translation is CASMRLADNEQFF. The full variable domain, its missing parts supplied by reference TRBV5-4 and TRBJ2-1, is ETGVTQSPTHLIKTRGQQVTLRCSSQSGHNTVSWYQQALGQGPQFIFQYYREEENGRGNFPPRFSGLQFPNYSSELNVNALELDDSALYLCASMRLADNEQFFGPGTRLTVL.

J is TRBJ2-1 and V is TRBV6-1; TRBD2 aligns across 7 bases. The CDR3 is made up of 13 amino acids. J lost 5 bases, V lost 10 bases, and 8 bases had no gene match. Germline V gene data show CDR1 as MNHNS and CDR2 as SASEGT. Written as DNA, the CDR3 is TGTGCCACCACAGCGGGACCTGACAATGAGCAGTTCTTC. Amino acids: CATTAGPDNEQFF.

This chain uses TRBV5-1 with TRBJ2-1; no definite D call. Germline CDR1 reads SGHRS; CDR2 reads YFSETQ. The CDR3 loop spans 12 amino acids. The V gene lost 6 bases and the J gene lost 7 bases, with 11 bases spanning the gap. In DNA, the CDR3 is TGCGCCAGCACCCGAAGTGTGAATGAGCAGTTCTTC. This sequence encodes CASTRSVNEQFF.

V is TRBV25-1 and J is TRBJ2-5, with D unresolved. This CDR3 contains 12 residues. CDR1 and CDR2 from the germline V gene are MGHDK and SYGVNS. The ends were cut back, 4 bases at V and 2 bases at J, with 5 bases in the middle. CDR3 residues: CASSATQETQYF. The CDR3, as DNA: TGTGCCAGCAGTGCAACACAAGAGACCCAGTACTTC.

This clonotype was detected only a few times. V is TRBV10-3 and J is TRBJ2-3; 9 bases match TRBD2. Looked up from germline, CDR1 is ENHRY and CDR2 is SYGVKD. The trim removed 0 bases at V and 7 bases at J, leaving 14 bases unmatched. The length of the CDR3 is 18 residues. CDR3 loop: CAISESMVLAGAPNTQYF. The CDR3 DNA is TGTGCCATCAGTGAGTCGATGGTTTTAGCGGGAGCGCCCAATACGCAGTATTTT.

The chain joins TRBV20-1 to TRBJ2-2, with 15 bases matching TRBD2. Germline V gene sequence: CDR1 DFQATT, CDR2 SNEGSKA (reference sequence). V was clipped by 3 bases and J by 4 bases; unmatched bases: 9. The CDR3 has 18 residues. The CDR3 sequence is CSASDWTSGRAGTGELFF. The CDR3 DNA is TGCAGTGCTAGCGACTGGACTAGCGGGAGGGCCGGCACCGGGGAGCTGTTTTTT.

This clonotype was seen more than once but under ten times. The chain recombines TRBV12-5 with TRBJ2-2; D may match TRBD1 or TRBD2 (5 bases each). Germline V gene data show CDR1 as LGHNT and CDR2 as FRNRAP. The CDR3 has 11 amino acids. CDR3 amino acids: CPLGGTGELFF. The CDR3 DNA reads TGTCCACTTGGGGGCACCGGGGAGCTGTTTTTT.

This clonotype was detected a few times. The chain carries TRBV14 and TRBJ1-1, with no clear D. V was trimmed by 4 bases and J by 4 bases, leaving 16 bases between them. Germline loops: CDR1 SGHDN, CDR2 FVKESK. The CDR3 is made up of 15 amino acids. Written as DNA, the CDR3 is TGTGCCAGCAGCCTCCTAGGAGGAGCAAGCACTGAAGCTTTCTTT. Translated: CASSLLGGASTEAFF.

A few counts support this clonotype. The gene calls are TRBV30 and TRBJ1-5, with 8 bases fitting TRBD1. V trimming: 3 bases; J trimming: 4 bases; junction bases outside the gene matches: 5. Germline CDR1 GTSNPN, CDR2 SVGIG (reference sequence). The CDR3 runs 14 residues. DNA of the CDR3: TGTGCCTGGAGCGGGGACAGGACGAATCAGCCCCAGCATTTT. Residues: CAWSGDRTNQPQHF.

This chain connects TRBV7-2 to TRBJ2-3; TRBD2 matches at 13 bases. This CDR3 spans 16 amino acids. Germline CDR1 is SGHTA and CDR2 is FQGNSA. V lost 5 bases to trimming and J lost 6 bases; unmatched junction nucleotides: 8. CDR3 sequence (DNA): TGTGCCAGCAGCCAAATCCCGACTAGCGGGAGGGATACGCAGTATTTT. Residues: CASSQIPTSGRDTQYF.

The rearrangement links TRBV12-3 or TRBV12-4 to TRBJ2-3, with 8 bases identical to TRBD2. V was clipped by 1 base and J by 4 bases; unmatched bases: 10. The CDR3 consists of 17 residues. The CDR3 nucleotides are TGTGCCAGCAGTTTAGGATCCAGCGGGAGTATCTCAGATACGCAGTATTTT. The encoded protein is CASSLGSSGSISDTQYF.

This clonotype was detected a few times. The rearrangement joins TRBV5-6 to TRBJ1-4, with TRBD1 identical over 9 bases. This CDR3 comprises 15 residues. CDR1 and CDR2 (germline): SGHDT, YYEEEE. V shed 4 bases, J shed 7 bases, and the junction held 8 bases outside the gene matches. The CDR3 nucleotides are TGTGCCAGCAGCCTCACAGGGGGCGCAGGTGAAAAACTGTTTTTT. This gives the protein CASSLTGGAGEKLFF.